In this sample, the clone carrying this TCR beta chain turned up many times. Its target is unknown. The record originates from a study of regulatory T cells in long-lasting Graves disease. The study, taken as a whole, reports: Persistent disease preferred TRBV28, TRBJ1-2 and TRBJ2-5; new disease, TRBV20-1 and TRBJ2-1. Relative to newly diagnosed Graves' patients, persistent ones had lower TCR diversity.

The CDR3 loop spans 17 amino acids. The V end lost 3 bases, the J end lost 4 bases, and 18 bases lay between the germline ends. Germline values: CDR1 MDHEN, CDR2 SYDVKM. Arm-PCR of CDR3 regions and iRepertoire HTBI primers were used to build TCR beta libraries. TCRdb reprocessed the multiplex PCR reads via MiXCR and lists one record per CDR3 protein. The table records roughly 450,000 distinct CDR3 sequences, roughly 20% of them present only once. Stated time point: persistent/refractory GD, antithyroid drugs over 5 years with positive TRAb. RNA extracted from PBMCs served as the sequencing template. The gene calls are TRBV28 and TRBJ2-2; D might be TRBD2 (6 bases). The specimen comprised peripheral blood mononuclear cells (PBMCs), sampled when the disease was refractory, from a patient treated with antithyroid drugs. This TCR was sampled from a female donor with Graves disease. In nucleotides, the CDR3 is TGTGCCAGCAGTTTTGGGGCGGGATGGCTCGTCACCGGGGAGCTGTTTTTT. Residues: CASSFGAGWLVTGELFF.